This T cell receptor beta chain was documented in a study of blood T cell repertoires in COVID-19. Study overall: Nucleic acid was either cDNA or gDNA, and it came from T cells, B-cell-depleted T cells, or PBMCs.

In the authors' workflow: By means of reference gene primer amplification, nucleated cell counts were estimated. Clones were sequenced by immunoSEQ multiplex PCR, and TCRdb holds only the in-frame ones, with some missing. V, J and clone size are taken as reported in that table, and D and trimming were inferred from the DNA itself. The sample has about 260,000 clones, about 89% seen once. Trimming left V 10 bases short and J 0 bases short, with 10 bases between. Germline lookup yields CDR1 LNHDA and CDR2 SQIVND (reference sequence). This CDR3 comprises 13 residues. The chain couples TRBV19 to TRBJ1-5, with D perhaps matching TRBD1 (6 bases). The sequenced material came from peripheral blood. This TCR came from a woman aged 45 to 65 with acute or convalescent COVID-19. The CDR3 reads CATRDNSNQPQHF. The CDR3 DNA follows: TGTGCCACGAGGGACAATAGCAATCAGCCCCAGCATTTT.